This TCR beta chain was documented in a study of CD8+ T cells in alopecia areata. Study observations and caveats: More clonal than normal scalp was lesional scalp, particularly alopecia totalis/universalis.

In the case of this clone: Antigen specificity is unknown.

Treatment of the sample: oral pan-JAK inhibitor, 5-10 mg twice daily. The CDR3 is made up of 14 amino acids. Trimming took 4 bases from V and 3 from J; bases not matched to a gene: 5. CDR1 and CDR2 (germline): MNHNS, SASEGT. Extracted RNA was reverse transcribed into cDNA, the sequencing template. The data were produced by immunoSEQ multiplex PCR, yet TCRdb's version contains in-frame clones alone and is incomplete. The table has around 160,000 clones, 50% to 65% seen once. The J gene is TRBJ2-7, the V gene TRBV6-1, with TRBD1 identical over 8 bases. Source: CD4+ T cells sorted from blood, taken at week 24, from a patient treated with tofacitinib. This receptor was obtained from a human donor with alopecia areata. The CDR3 DNA follows: TGTGCCAGCAGTGCCGCCGGGACAGGCTACGAGCAGTACTTC. Amino acid sequence: CASSAAGTGYEQYF.